This T cell receptor (beta chain) was retrieved from a study of regulatory T cells in long-lasting Graves disease. The CDR3 covers 18 residues. Germline CDR1 reads SEHNR; CDR2 reads FQNEAQ (reference sequence). Trimming removed 5 bases from V and 3 bases from J, with 26 bases in between. Time point noted: newly diagnosed GD, antithyroid drugs for less than 3 months. RNA extracted from PBMCs served as the sequencing template. iRepertoire HTBI primers and Arm-PCR of CDR3 regions built TCR beta libraries. MiXCR was run by TCRdb on the multiplex PCR reads, yielding one entry per CDR3 protein. The repertoire holds about 370,000 distinct CDR3 sequences, with 15% to 18% as singletons.

This TCR derives from a female donor with Graves disease. The sequenced sample was peripheral blood mononuclear cells (PBMCs), obtained at new diagnosis, from a patient treated with antithyroid drugs. The V gene is TRBV7-9, the J gene TRBJ2-7; the D is unclear. The CDR3 coding sequence is TGTGCCAGCAGCCTGTATCAAGGACCCTGGAGAGGTGACTACGAGCAGTACTTC. Protein product: CASSLYQGPWRGDYEQYF.